These 20 T cell receptor beta chains share one sample of origin, sequenced in a study of STAT5B mutations in CD4+ large granular lymphocyte leukemia. The method was immunoSEQ multiplex PCR; TCRdb's version includes in-frame clones alone and lacks a portion of them. The sample yields 30,000 to 35,000 clones, around 88% seen once. The sample comprised CD4+ T cells from blood buffy coats. All receptors come from a human donor in good health.

The CDR3 DNA is TGTGCCAGTAGGGAGGTAGGGGGGACTGAAGCTTTCTTT. Its translation is CASREVGGTEAFF. The V call is TRBV19, the J call TRBJ1-1; TRBD1 is a possible D gene (6 bases). CDR1 LNHDA and CDR2 SQIVND come from the germline V gene (reference sequence). The CDR3 covers 13 residues. V was trimmed by 6 bases and J by 5 bases, leaving 13 bases between them. The full variable domain, rest sourced from reference TRBV19 and TRBJ1-1, is DGGITQSPKYLFRKEGQNVTLSCEQNLNHDAMYWYRQDPGQGLRLIYYSQIVNDFQKGDIAEGYSVSREKKESFPLTVTSAQKNPTAFYLCASREVGGTEAFFGQGTRLTVV.

J is TRBJ2-5 and V is TRBV6-5; TRBD1 might be the D (5 bases). Per germline, CDR1 MNHEY and CDR2 SVGAGI. The V end lost 2 bases, the J end lost 2 bases, and 12 bases lay between the germline ends. The CDR3 is made up of 15 amino acids. The CDR3 loop is CASSYGAARQETQYF. In nucleotides, the CDR3 is TGTGCCAGCAGTTACGGGGCAGCCCGTCAAGAGACCCAGTACTTC.

The chain combines TRBV29-1 with TRBJ2-7, with 11 bases lining up with TRBD1. The germline CDR1 and CDR2 sequences are SQVTM and ANQGSEA. The CDR3 length is 15 residues. Trimming cost V 1 base and J 4 bases; bases outside gene matches: 6. The CDR3 reads CSVEVSGTGGYEQYF. The CDR3 DNA follows: TGCAGCGTTGAAGTATCCGGGACAGGGGGGTACGAGCAGTACTTC.

V is TRBV2 and J is TRBJ1-2; tentatively, D is TRBD1 (6 bases). Germline CDR1 reads SNHLY; CDR2 reads FYNNEI. The CDR3 is made up of 13 amino acids. Trimming shortened V by 5 bases and J by 3 bases, and 10 bases separated the two germline ends. This CDR3 is CASSRDNHYGYTF. Here the CDR3 DNA reads TGTGCCAGCAGTAGGGACAACCACTATGGCTACACCTTC.

The chain uses TRBV7-3 and TRBJ2-3, with a tentative D call TRBD1 (5 bases). Germline CDR1 SGHTA, CDR2 FQGTGA. The CDR3 loop spans 15 amino acids. The V and J ends lost 4 bases and 2 bases respectively, with 13 bases between them. The CDR3 loop is CASSSQGPPTDTQYF. For the CDR3, the DNA is TGTGCCAGCAGCTCCCAGGGTCCCCCCACAGATACGCAGTATTTT.

The chain joins TRBV27 to TRBJ1-2, with D uncertain. Germline CDR1 MNHEY, CDR2 SMNVEV (reference sequence). Trimming stripped 4 bases from V and 8 bases from J, with 14 bases between. This CDR3 contains 13 residues. The chain's CDR3 is CASSSADVAGYTF. The CDR3, as DNA: TGTGCCAGCAGTTCGGCCGATGTTGCGGGCTACACCTTC.

The chain combines TRBV11-3 with TRBJ2-7; D gene ambiguous. CDR1 is SGHNT and CDR2 is YENEEA in the germline V gene. V was shortened by 0 bases and J by 2 bases, with 11 bases between the two germline ends. The CDR3 extends over 15 amino acids. The CDR3 loop is CASSLDRAPTYEQYF. In DNA form, the CDR3 reads TGTGCCAGCAGCTTAGATCGGGCTCCCACCTACGAGCAGTACTTC.

The chain couples TRBV7-2 to TRBJ2-5; D not resolved. Trimming removed 4 bases from V and 3 bases from J, with 9 bases in between. The CDR3 loop spans 13 amino acids. Germline V lookup: CDR1 SGHTA, CDR2 FQGNSA. CDR3 in DNA: TGTGCCAGCAGCTCTCCCGTTAAAGAGACCCAGTACTTC. Translation gives CASSSPVKETQYF.

The chain combines TRBV4-1 with TRBJ2-7, with 7 bases aligning to TRBD2. The V and J ends lost 3 bases and 2 bases, in that order; junction bases with no gene match: 13. Germline V gene sequence: CDR1 MGHRA, CDR2 YSYEKL. CDR3 length: 17 residues. The CDR3 region has the DNA TGCGCCAGCAGCCATATCACCCCCGGGAGGCCACCCTACGAGCAGTACTTC. Encoded protein: CASSHITPGRPPYEQYF.

The table lists this clone with a count of one. The chain carries TRBV7-9 and TRBJ1-3; D perhaps matches TRBD1 (6 bases). Trimming shortened V by 2 bases and J by 7 bases, and 15 bases separated the two germline ends. The CDR3 contains 15 residues. CDR1 is SEHNR and CDR2 is FQNEAQ in the germline V gene (reference sequence). The CDR3: CASSLTRGGSNTIYF. The CDR3, as DNA: TGTGCCAGCAGCTTAACCAGGGGTGGGAGTAACACCATATATTTT.

The chain's CDR3 is CASSGQGGITEAFF. The CDR3 nucleotides are TGTGCCAGCAGTGGACAGGGGGGGATCACTGAAGCTTTCTTT. The chain employs TRBV2 and TRBJ1-1; TRBD1 aligns across 9 bases. This CDR3 comprises 14 residues. Germline V gene lookup returns CDR1 SNHLY and CDR2 FYNNEI. V was clipped by 4 bases and J by 4 bases; unmatched bases: 4.

With regard to this clone: The missing conserved phenylalanine or tryptophan at the end of this CDR3 makes a read error likely. The rearrangement uses TRBV7-2 and TRBJ1-2; tentative D call: TRBD1 (6 bases). V lost 0 bases and J lost 6, with 14 bases in between. Per germline, CDR1 SGHTA and CDR2 FQGNSA. This CDR3 comprises 15 residues. The CDR3 region has the DNA TGTGCCAGCAGCTTAGCGGTCACAGGGCGGCATGGCTACACCCTC. Translated: CASSLAVTGRHGYTL.

The chain couples TRBV7-3 to TRBJ2-3; 10 bases map to TRBD2. CDR3 length: 14 residues. J was trimmed by 5 bases and V by 5 bases; bases with no gene match: 4. Looked up from germline, CDR1 is SGHTA and CDR2 is FQGTGA. This CDR3 is CASSLAGEGDTQYF. The CDR3, as DNA: TGTGCCAGCAGCCTAGCGGGAGAGGGAGATACGCAGTATTTT. The entire variable domain, with the rest obtained from reference TRBV7-3 and TRBJ2-3, is as follows: GAGVSQTPSNKVTEKGKYVELRCDPISGHTALYWYRQSLGQGPEFLIYFQGTGAADDSGLPNDRFFAVRPEGSVSTLKIQRTERGDSAVYLCASSLAGEGDTQYFGPGTRLTVL.

The J gene is TRBJ1-3, the V gene TRBV9; 7 bases are a match to TRBD1. In germline, CDR1 is SGDLS, CDR2 YYNGEE. After removal of 6 bases from V and 3 bases from J, the junction contained 9 bases not matched to a gene. This CDR3 comprises 15 residues. CDR3 sequence reads: CASTRGQSFGNTIYF. The DNA for the CDR3 is TGTGCCAGCACGAGGGGACAGTCCTTTGGAAACACCATATATTTT.

This CDR3 reads CASFRAGTGELFF. In DNA form, the CDR3 reads TGCGCCAGTTTCCGAGCCGGGACCGGGGAGCTGTTTTTT. This chain links TRBV10-2 with TRBJ2-2; D not certain. CDR3 size: 13 residues. Trimming took off 9 bases at V and 5 bases at J, with 13 bases between the two ends. CDR1 WSHSY and CDR2 SAAADI come from the germline V gene.

This chain connects TRBV7-3 to TRBJ2-1; TRBD2 aligns across 8 bases. The germline gives CDR1 SGHTA, CDR2 FQGTGA. Trimming cost V 2 bases and J 8 bases; bases outside gene matches: 8. This CDR3 comprises 15 residues. The CDR3 loop is CASSLGSSGSYEQFF. DNA for the CDR3: TGTGCCAGCAGCTTAGGTTCCAGCGGGAGCTATGAGCAGTTCTTC.

This clone was recorded a few times. The V call is TRBV7-2, the J call TRBJ2-1; D remains ambiguous. This CDR3 comprises 16 residues. The germline V gene has CDR1 SGHTA and CDR2 FQGNSA. V was clipped by 1 base and J by 13 bases, with 23 bases between them. CDR3: CASSLVVYGIQSRQFF. The CDR3 DNA reads TGTGCCAGCAGCTTAGTGGTTTATGGCATCCAAAGCCGACAGTTCTTC.

This clone came up once. The CDR3, as DNA: TGTGCCAGCAGTTACAGCGGGACAGCCGGAGAGACCCAGTACTTC. Its translation: CASSYSGTAGETQYF. The V and J genes are TRBV6-5 and TRBJ2-5; the D call may be TRBD1 or TRBD2 (7 bases each). Trimming pared 2 bases from V and 4 bases from J, leaving 14 bases between. In germline, CDR1 is MNHEY, CDR2 SVGAGI. The CDR3 length is 15 residues.

The chain carries TRBV9 and TRBJ2-2; tentatively, D is TRBD1 (6 bases). The CDR3 contains 13 residues. The germline V gene encodes CDR1 SGDLS and CDR2 YYNGEE. V lost 2 bases to trimming and J lost 7 bases, with 9 bases between them. The CDR3 DNA sequence: TGTGCCAGCAGCGTTCAGGGGCTCGGGGAGCTGTTTTTT. Translation: CASSVQGLGELFF. Drawing the rest from reference TRBV9 and TRBJ2-2, the complete variable domain is DSGVTQTPKHLITATGQRVTLRCSPRSGDLSVYWYQQSLDQGLQFLIQYYNGEERAKGNILERFSAQQFPDLHSELNLSSLELGDSALYFCASSVQGLGELFFGEGSRLTVL.

The chain has TRBV5-1 and TRBJ2-1; D is unresolved. This CDR3 is built from 13 residues. Trimming left V 3 bases short and J 6 bases short, with 10 bases between. The germline V gene has CDR1 SGHRS and CDR2 YFSETQ. The CDR3 DNA sequence: TGCGCCAGCAGCTCCTCTCTCGGCAATGAGCAGTTCTTC. Translating it yields CASSSSLGNEQFF.